This TCR beta chain was recorded in a study of T cell repertoires in cytomegalovirus infection. Study information: It can be stated that public TCR beta signatures indicated CMV infection as well as a matching HLA type.

The CDR3 is 19 amino acids. J lost 0 bases, V lost 6 bases, and 17 bases had no gene match. From germline, CDR1 is MNHNS and CDR2 SASEGT. Concerning this clonotype: Its antigen remains unidentified.

Study-wide points: CMV carriers with the relevant HLA were identified by cumulative public TCR beta family frequency. The ex vivo response was dominated by HLA-C-restricted CMV-specific TCR beta clonotypes.

TCRdb ran MiXCR on the reads and lists one entry per CDR3 protein. Counted here are 600,000 to 700,000 distinct CDR3 sequences, around 30% occurring once; the ten biggest clones make up over 15%. This TCR was sampled from a human donor in good health (CMV status not recorded). Some clones in this sample may be carry-over from other donors' samples. The material was cultured PBMCs, obtained from culture after CMV antigen stimulation. The chain combines TRBV6-1 with TRBJ1-5, with TRBD1 identical over 7 bases. The CDR3 DNA reads TGTGCCAGCAGCCGAAGGGGACAGAAAGGAGTTTATAGCAATCAGCCCCAGCATTTT. Residues: CASSRRGQKGVYSNQPQHF.